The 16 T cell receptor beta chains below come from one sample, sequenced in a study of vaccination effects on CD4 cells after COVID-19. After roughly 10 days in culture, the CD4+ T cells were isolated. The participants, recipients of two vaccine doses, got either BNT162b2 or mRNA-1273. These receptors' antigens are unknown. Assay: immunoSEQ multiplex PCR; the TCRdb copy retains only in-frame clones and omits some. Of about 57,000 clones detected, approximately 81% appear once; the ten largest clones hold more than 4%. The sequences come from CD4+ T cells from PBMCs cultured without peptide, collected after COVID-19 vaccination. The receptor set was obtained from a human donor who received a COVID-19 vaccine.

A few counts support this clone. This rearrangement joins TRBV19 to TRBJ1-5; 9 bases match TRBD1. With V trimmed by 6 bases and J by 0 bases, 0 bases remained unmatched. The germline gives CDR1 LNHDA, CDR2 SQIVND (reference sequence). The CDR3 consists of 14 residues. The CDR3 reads CASRGQGSNQPQHF. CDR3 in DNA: TGTGCCAGTAGGGGACAGGGTAGCAATCAGCCCCAGCATTTT. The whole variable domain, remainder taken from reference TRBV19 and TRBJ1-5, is DGGITQSPKYLFRKEGQNVTLSCEQNLNHDAMYWYRQDPGQGLRLIYYSQIVNDFQKGDIAEGYSVSREKKESFPLTVTSAQKNPTAFYLCASRGQGSNQPQHFGDGTRLSIL.

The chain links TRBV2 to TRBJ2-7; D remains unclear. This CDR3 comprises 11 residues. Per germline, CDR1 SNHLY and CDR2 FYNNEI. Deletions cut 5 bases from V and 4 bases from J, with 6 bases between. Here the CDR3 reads CASSSKYEQYF. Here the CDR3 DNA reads TGTGCCAGCAGTTCGAAGTACGAGCAGTACTTC.

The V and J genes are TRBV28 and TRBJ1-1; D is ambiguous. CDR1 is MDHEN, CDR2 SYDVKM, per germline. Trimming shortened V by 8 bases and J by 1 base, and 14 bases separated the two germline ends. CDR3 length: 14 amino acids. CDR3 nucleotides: TGTGCCAGCCTGGCACGGAACAGGAACACTGAAGCTTTCTTT. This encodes CASLARNRNTEAFF.

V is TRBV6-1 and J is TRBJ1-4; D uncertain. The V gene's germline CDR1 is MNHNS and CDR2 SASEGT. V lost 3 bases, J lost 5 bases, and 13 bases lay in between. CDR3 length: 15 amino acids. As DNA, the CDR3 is TGTGCCAGCAGTGATATTTGGCAGACAAATGAAAAACTGTTTTTT. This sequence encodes CASSDIWQTNEKLFF.

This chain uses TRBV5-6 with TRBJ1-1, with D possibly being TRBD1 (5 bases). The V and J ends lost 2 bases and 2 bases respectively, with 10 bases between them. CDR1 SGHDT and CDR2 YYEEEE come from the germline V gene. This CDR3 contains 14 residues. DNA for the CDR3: TGTGCCAGCAGCTTACTCGGACAAAACACTGAAGCTTTCTTT. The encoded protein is CASSLLGQNTEAFF.

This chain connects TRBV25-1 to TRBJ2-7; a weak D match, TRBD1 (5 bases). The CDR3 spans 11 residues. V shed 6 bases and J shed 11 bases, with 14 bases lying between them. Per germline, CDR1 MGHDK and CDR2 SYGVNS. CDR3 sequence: CASSRTGSKYF. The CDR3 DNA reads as TGTGCCAGCAGCCGCACAGGATCGAAGTACTTC.

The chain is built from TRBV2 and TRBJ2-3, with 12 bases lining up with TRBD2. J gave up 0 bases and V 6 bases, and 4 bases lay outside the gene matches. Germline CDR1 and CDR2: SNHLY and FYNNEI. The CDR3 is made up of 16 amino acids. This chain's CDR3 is CASSLAGGFSTDTQYF. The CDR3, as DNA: TGTGCCAGCAGCCTAGCGGGAGGGTTTAGCACAGATACGCAGTATTTT.

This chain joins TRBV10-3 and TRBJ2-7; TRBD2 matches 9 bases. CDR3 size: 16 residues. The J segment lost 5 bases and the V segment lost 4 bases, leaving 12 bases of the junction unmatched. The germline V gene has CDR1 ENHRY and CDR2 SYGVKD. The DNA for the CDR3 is TGTGCCATCAGTGGTACGTCTAGCGGGGTGATCAACGAGCAGTACTTC. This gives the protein CAISGTSSGVINEQYF.

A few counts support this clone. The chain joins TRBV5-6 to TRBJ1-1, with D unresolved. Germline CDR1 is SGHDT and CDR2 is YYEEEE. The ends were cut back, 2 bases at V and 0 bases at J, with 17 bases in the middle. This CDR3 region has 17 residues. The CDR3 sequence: CASSLPQLTPLNTEAFF. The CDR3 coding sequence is TGTGCCAGCAGCTTACCACAGCTTACGCCTCTGAACACTGAAGCTTTCTTT.

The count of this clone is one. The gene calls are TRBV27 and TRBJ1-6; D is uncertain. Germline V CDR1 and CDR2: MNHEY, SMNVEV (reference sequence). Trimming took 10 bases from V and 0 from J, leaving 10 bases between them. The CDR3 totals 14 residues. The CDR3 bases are TGTGCCACCAGAGGTGTCTCCTATAATTCACCCCTCCACTTT. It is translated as CATRGVSYNSPLHF.

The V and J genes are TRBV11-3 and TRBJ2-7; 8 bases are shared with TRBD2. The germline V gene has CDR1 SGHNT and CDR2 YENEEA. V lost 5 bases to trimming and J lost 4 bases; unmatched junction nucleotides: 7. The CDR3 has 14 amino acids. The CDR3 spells CASSRTSGPYEQYF. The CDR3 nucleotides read TGTGCCAGCAGCCGTACTAGCGGCCCATACGAGCAGTACTTC.

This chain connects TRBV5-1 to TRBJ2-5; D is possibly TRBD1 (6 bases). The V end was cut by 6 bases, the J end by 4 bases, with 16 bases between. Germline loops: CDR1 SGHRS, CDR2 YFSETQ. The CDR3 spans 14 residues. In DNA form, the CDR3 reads TGCGCCAGCAACAGGGATGGTTTCGGAGAGACCCAGTACTTC. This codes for CASNRDGFGETQYF.

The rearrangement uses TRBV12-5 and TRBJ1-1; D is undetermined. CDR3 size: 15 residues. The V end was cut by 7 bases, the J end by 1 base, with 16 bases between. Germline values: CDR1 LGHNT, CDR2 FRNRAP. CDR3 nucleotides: TGTGCTAGTGCCCTCGGCCCCGGACGGAACACTGAAGCTTTCTTT. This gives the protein CASALGPGRNTEAFF.

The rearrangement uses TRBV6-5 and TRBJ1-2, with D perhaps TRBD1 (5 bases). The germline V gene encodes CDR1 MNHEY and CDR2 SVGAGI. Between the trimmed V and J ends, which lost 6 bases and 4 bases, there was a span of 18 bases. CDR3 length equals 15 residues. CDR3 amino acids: CASRTLRQFSYGYTF. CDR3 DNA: TGTGCCAGCAGAACCCTGAGACAGTTTTCCTATGGCTACACCTTC.

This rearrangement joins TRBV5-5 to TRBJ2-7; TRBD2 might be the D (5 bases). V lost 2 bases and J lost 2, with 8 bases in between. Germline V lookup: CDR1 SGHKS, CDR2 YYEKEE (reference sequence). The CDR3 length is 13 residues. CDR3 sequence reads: CASSFVATYEQYF. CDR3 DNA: TGTGCCAGCAGCTTCGTAGCGACCTACGAGCAGTACTTC.

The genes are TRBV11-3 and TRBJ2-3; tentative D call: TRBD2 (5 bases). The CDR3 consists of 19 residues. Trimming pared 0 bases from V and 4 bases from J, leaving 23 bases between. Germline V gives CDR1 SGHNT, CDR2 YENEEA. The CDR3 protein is CASSLERLSWERRADTQYF. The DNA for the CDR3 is TGTGCCAGCAGCTTAGAAAGATTGTCGTGGGAGCGGCGGGCAGATACGCAGTATTTT.